This T cell receptor (beta chain) was captured by sequencing in a study of cytomegalovirus exposure and HLA in healthy donors. Findings of the study overall: CMV serostatus was the only recorded immune exposure for donors. Trimming of TCR beta V- and J-genes showed a link, identified in a later analysis, to a missense DCLRE1C variant. In vitro experiments confirmed that three CMV-associated chains were specific for CMV antigens.

PCR involved 60 Vbeta and 13 Jbeta primers. Method: immunoSEQ multiplex PCR; TCRdb's copy keeps in-frame clones and lacks some. The sample carries about 170,000 clones, roughly 85% recorded once. Turning to this clone: Its antigen is as yet unknown.

The CDR3 totals 14 residues. The ends lost 3 bases at V and 6 bases at J; junction bases unmatched: 3. Germline V gene data show CDR1 as LNHNV and CDR2 as YYDKDF (reference sequence). The origin of this receptor is a man between 18 and 35 years old in good health and CMV-seropositive. Material for sequencing was PBMCs. The chain combines TRBV15 with TRBJ1-4; 8 bases align to TRBD1. CDR3 residues: CATSSYRGDEKLFF. The CDR3 region has the DNA TGTGCCACCAGCAGCTACAGGGGGGATGAAAAACTGTTTTTT. Combining the CDR3 with reference TRBV15 and TRBJ1-4 gives the whole variable domain DAMVIQNPRYQVTQFGKPVTLSCSQTLNHNVMYWYQQKSSQAPKLLFHYYDKDFNNEADTPDNFQSRRPNTSFCFLDIRSPGLGDTAMYLCATSSYRGDEKLFFGSGTQLSVL.